A single sample gave rise to the 32 T cell receptor beta chains below, sequenced in a study of blood T cell repertoires in COVID-19. Sequencing used immunoSEQ multiplex PCR; TCRdb keeps in-frame clones, though not all of them. The table records about 80,000 clones, 82% of them present only once. The sample consisted of peripheral blood. The receptors originated from a man aged 80 or over with acute or convalescent COVID-19.

V gene TRBV30 combines with J gene TRBJ1-6, with D possibly matching TRBD1 (5 bases). Germline V CDR1 and CDR2: GTSNPN, SVGIG (reference sequence). Trimming left V 1 base short and J 8 bases short, with 9 bases between. The CDR3 is 13 amino acids. CDR3 DNA: TGTGCCTGGAGTGGAGGGGAGGATTCACCCCTCCACTTT. Amino acids: CAWSGGEDSPLHF.

Turning to this clone: The germline gene is not matched at one end of the junction; a read error may be the cause. The rearrangement links TRBV5-6 to TRBJ2-3; TRBD2 agrees at 10 bases. There are 16 residues in the CDR3. The germline V gene encodes CDR1 SGHDT and CDR2 YYEEEE. The CDR3 DNA reads TGTGCCGGCAGCTTGGCGGGACTAGCGAAAACAGATACGCAGTATTTT. Translated, it gives CAGSLAGLAKTDTQYF.

This chain joins TRBV6-1 and TRBJ2-5; 12 nucleotides line up with TRBD2. Germline CDR1 MNHNS, CDR2 SASEGT. The CDR3 consists of 17 residues. The V and J ends lost 4 bases and 2 bases, in that order; junction bases with no gene match: 8. CDR3 in amino acids: CASSVGLAGITQETQYF. The CDR3 DNA reads TGTGCCAGCAGTGTTGGACTAGCGGGGATAACTCAAGAGACCCAGTACTTC.

The CDR3, as DNA: TGTGCCAGCAGTTACCCAGGGGAAAAACTGTTTTTT. It specifies CASSYPGEKLFF. This rearrangement joins TRBV6-2 or TRBV6-3 to TRBJ1-4; D perhaps matches TRBD1 (5 bases). There are 12 residues in the CDR3. Germline CDR1 is MNHEY and CDR2 is SVGEGT. Trimming took off 2 bases at V and 8 bases at J, with 6 bases between the two ends.

This chain connects TRBV4-2 to TRBJ1-2, with 9 bases lining up with TRBD1. Germline assignment: CDR1 LGHNA and CDR2 YNFKEQ. CDR3 length equals 13 residues. V was clipped by 0 bases and J by 8 bases; unmatched bases: 1. CDR3 amino acids: CASSQDTGGGYTF. DNA of the CDR3: TGTGCCAGCAGCCAAGATACAGGGGGCGGCTACACCTTC.

This clone is a singleton in its sample. CDR3 loop: CASSPELATEQYF. The CDR3 DNA follows: TGTGCCAGCTCACCGGAGCTAGCAACCGAGCAGTACTTC. The chain uses TRBV18 and TRBJ2-7, with a possible D match to TRBD2 (5 bases). CDR1 and CDR2 from the germline V gene are KGHSH and LQKENI. The CDR3 spans 13 residues. V was pared by 3 bases and J by 6 bases, with 12 bases between.

The chain uses TRBV28 and TRBJ1-5; D not certain. Germline V CDR1 and CDR2: MDHEN, SYDVKM. The ends were cut back, 8 bases at V and 4 bases at J, with 9 bases in the middle. The CDR3 has 12 amino acids. The CDR3 sequence: CASEQPNQPQHF. The DNA of the CDR3 is TGTGCCAGCGAACAACCAAATCAGCCCCAGCATTTT.

V and J are TRBV9 and TRBJ1-1; D unclear. The V gene lost 0 bases and the J gene lost 7 bases, with 7 bases spanning the gap. Germline V CDR1 and CDR2: SGDLS, YYNGEE. CDR3 length equals 12 residues. The CDR3 region is CASSVDELEAFF. The CDR3 coding sequence is TGTGCCAGCAGCGTAGACGAGCTTGAAGCTTTCTTT. The full variable domain, with the rest looked up from reference TRBV9 and TRBJ1-1, is DSGVTQTPKHLITATGQRVTLRCSPRSGDLSVYWYQQSLDQGLQFLIQYYNGEERAKGNILERFSAQQFPDLHSELNLSSLELGDSALYFCASSVDELEAFFGQGTRLTVV.

The genes are TRBV19 and TRBJ1-1; 8 positions agree with TRBD1. The CDR3 covers 13 residues. The V and J ends lost 7 bases and 11 bases, in that order; junction bases with no gene match: 12. Germline V gene data show CDR1 as LNHDA and CDR2 as SQIVND (reference sequence). The CDR3 region has the DNA TGTGCCAGTAATCACAGGGGGACGGGGGTGGCTTTCTTT. This sequence encodes CASNHRGTGVAFF.

This chain connects TRBV7-2 to TRBJ2-1; tentative D call: TRBD2 (6 bases). CDR1 is SGHTA and CDR2 is FQGNSA in the germline V gene. The V gene lost 5 bases and the J gene lost 3 bases, with 14 bases spanning the gap. The CDR3 is made up of 15 amino acids. The DNA for the CDR3 is TGTGCCAGCAGCCCCTCGGCGGGGTACTACAATGAGCAGTTCTTC. This translates into CASSPSAGYYNEQFF.

V usage is TRBV10-3 and J usage is TRBJ1-2; the D gene is possibly TRBD1 (5 bases). The V end was cut by 2 bases, the J end by 8 bases, with 9 bases between. The CDR3 consists of 12 residues. Germline V CDR1 and CDR2: ENHRY, SYGVKD. The DNA for the CDR3 is TGTGCCATCAGTGAGGTAGGGGCCGGCTACACCTTC. This translates into CAISEVGAGYTF.

The chain carries TRBV5-6 and TRBJ2-7; D possibly corresponds to TRBD2 (6 bases). The V end lost 0 bases, the J end lost 1 base, and 11 bases lay between the germline ends. This CDR3 contains 15 residues. Germline V gives CDR1 SGHDT, CDR2 YYEEEE. In nucleotides, the CDR3 is TGTGCCAGCAGCTTGGCCGGACGGGAGTCCTACGAGCAGTACTTC. Translation gives CASSLAGRESYEQYF.

The chain uses TRBV19 and TRBJ2-3; D gene uncertain. Germline-derived CDR1 and CDR2 are LNHDA and SQIVND (reference sequence). Trimming took 1 base from V and 0 from J, leaving 5 bases between them. CDR3 length: 14 residues. The CDR3 spells CASSIGLSTDTQYF. The CDR3 coding sequence is TGTGCCAGTAGTATAGGGCTTAGCACAGATACGCAGTATTTT.

CDR3 bases: TGCGCCAGCAGCTTGGTGGGACAGGGTCGGGATACGCAGTATTTT. This encodes CASSLVGQGRDTQYF. The chain joins TRBV5-1 to TRBJ2-3; 9 bases match TRBD1. V lost 0 bases, J lost 6 bases, and 5 bases stayed unmatched. CDR1 is SGHRS and CDR2 is YFSETQ in the germline V gene. There are 15 residues in the CDR3. The whole variable domain, filled in from reference TRBV5-1 and TRBJ2-3, reads KAGVTQTPRYLIKTRGQQVTLSCSPISGHRSVSWYQQTPGQGLQFLFEYFSETQRNKGNFPGRFSGRQFSNSRSEMNVSTLELGDSALYLCASSLVGQGRDTQYFGPGTRLTVL.

This chain joins TRBV9 and TRBJ2-2; D ambiguous. Between the trimmed V and J ends, which lost 0 bases and 7 bases, there was a span of 10 bases. There are 14 residues in the CDR3. From germline, CDR1 is SGDLS and CDR2 YYNGEE. CDR3 region: CASSVVQSGGELFF. CDR3 in DNA: TGTGCCAGCAGCGTAGTTCAGTCGGGCGGGGAGCTGTTTTTT.

This clone was seen only a few times. V is TRBV2 and J is TRBJ1-1, with TRBD1 matching over 9 bases. Trimming took 6 bases from V and 10 from J; bases not matched to a gene: 3. The CDR3 has 11 amino acids. Germline CDR1 reads SNHLY; CDR2 reads FYNNEI. CDR3 in amino acids: CASRGQGTAFF. The CDR3 DNA reads as TGTGCCAGCAGGGGACAGGGTACAGCTTTCTTT. The full variable domain, completed using reference TRBV2 and TRBJ1-1, is EPEVTQTPSHQVTQMGQEVILRCVPISNHLYFYWYRQILGQKVEFLVSFYNNEISEKSEIFDDQFSVERPDGSNFTLKIRSTKLEDSAMYFCASRGQGTAFFGQGTRLTVV.

The rearrangement links TRBV7-9 to TRBJ1-1; D possibly corresponds to TRBD1 (6 bases). Trimming stripped 1 base from V and 2 bases from J, with 17 bases between. CDR1 and CDR2 from the germline V gene are SEHNR and FQNEAQ (reference sequence). CDR3 length: 17 amino acids. CDR3 amino acids: CASSLGGVRGSNTEAFF. The CDR3 nucleotides are TGTGCCAGCAGCTTAGGAGGCGTGAGGGGGTCTAACACTGAAGCTTTCTTT.

This clone appeared a few times. The J gene is TRBJ1-1, the V gene TRBV3-1 (or the pseudogene TRBV3-2); D is unclear. Germline CDR1 reads LGHDT; CDR2 reads YNNKEL (reference sequence). The CDR3 extends over 14 amino acids. Trimming shortened V by 0 bases and J by 5 bases, and 10 bases separated the two germline ends. The CDR3: CASSQEGRRTEAFF. The CDR3 bases are TGTGCCAGCAGCCAAGAAGGCCGGAGGACTGAAGCTTTCTTT.

This clone was observed a single time. An end of the junction does not agree with germline; a read error may underlie this. V gene TRBV18 combines with J gene TRBJ1-4; 7 nucleotides match TRBD1. Germline V gene data show CDR1 as KGHSH and CDR2 as LQKENI. The CDR3 runs 14 residues. The CDR3 DNA sequence: TGTGCCAGCTCACCAGACAGGGTTGGAGAAAAGCTGTTTTTT. It is translated as CASSPDRVGEKLFF.

This chain connects TRBV9 to TRBJ1-3; D possibly corresponds to TRBD1 (5 bases). Per the germline V gene, CDR1 is SGDLS and CDR2 is YYNGEE. The CDR3 is 16 amino acids. Trimming cost V 0 bases and J 3 bases, with 13 bases left between them. The CDR3 loop reads CASSVGGQGGGNTIYF. CDR3 sequence (DNA): TGTGCCAGCAGCGTAGGGGGTCAGGGAGGTGGAAACACCATATATTTT.

This rearrangement joins TRBV11-1 to TRBJ1-6, with 7 positions matching TRBD1. Germline V gene data show CDR1 as SGHAT and CDR2 as FQDESV (reference sequence). CDR3 size: 15 residues. With V trimmed by 4 bases and J by 7 bases, 7 bases remained unmatched. CDR3 nucleotide sequence: TGTGCCAGCAGCTCGTACAGGGGATACAATTCACCCCTCCACTTT. Its protein is CASSSYRGYNSPLHF.

J is TRBJ2-1 and V is TRBV19; 9 nucleotides agree with TRBD1. Losses at the gene ends were 9 bases for V and 6 bases for J; bases not matched to a gene: 15. Looked up from germline, CDR1 is LNHDA and CDR2 is SQIVND (reference sequence). This CDR3 region has 16 residues. Written as DNA, the CDR3 is TGTGCCAGCGTCCGGACCGGGACAGGGTCAAGCAATGAGCAGTTCTTC. Encoded protein: CASVRTGTGSSNEQFF.

The chain has TRBV5-8 and TRBJ2-5, with D unclear. Germline lookup yields CDR1 SGHTS and CDR2 YDEGEE. This CDR3 is built from 15 residues. The germline V and J ends were trimmed by 1 base and 2 bases, with 12 bases remaining between them. The CDR3 spells CASSLHIVPQETQYF. In nucleotides, the CDR3 is TGTGCCAGCAGCTTGCACATCGTACCGCAAGAGACCCAGTACTTC.

This chain links TRBV5-5 with TRBJ1-1, with no clear D. This CDR3 spans 15 amino acids. Germline V gene lookup returns CDR1 SGHKS and CDR2 YYEKEE (reference sequence). Between the trimmed V and J ends, which lost 3 bases and 1 base, there was a span of 13 bases. The CDR3 region has the DNA TGTGCCAGCAGCTCGTCGGCCACAGCGAACACTGAAGCTTTCTTT. This codes for CASSSSATANTEAFF.

This chain joins TRBV6-5 and TRBJ2-5, with a weak D call TRBD2 (5 bases). CDR3 size: 12 residues. V was shortened by 5 bases and J by 2 bases, with 6 bases between the two germline ends. Germline CDR1 reads MNHEY; CDR2 reads SVGAGI. The CDR3: CASSTRQETQYF. In nucleotides, the CDR3 is TGTGCCAGCAGTACTAGGCAAGAGACCCAGTACTTC.

This clone came up a few times. The chain recombines TRBV2 with TRBJ1-4, with 11 bases aligning to TRBD1. Germline V gene lookup returns CDR1 SNHLY and CDR2 FYNNEI. After removal of 6 bases from V and 8 bases from J, the junction contained 8 bases not matched to a gene. CDR3 length: 15 amino acids. CDR3 residues: CASRDGQGAREKLFF. DNA of the CDR3: TGTGCCAGCAGGGACGGACAGGGGGCGAGGGAAAAACTGTTTTTT. Variable domain in full (rest from reference TRBV2 and TRBJ1-4): EPEVTQTPSHQVTQMGQEVILRCVPISNHLYFYWYRQILGQKVEFLVSFYNNEISEKSEIFDDQFSVERPDGSNFTLKIRSTKLEDSAMYFCASRDGQGAREKLFFGSGTQLSVL.

This chain joins TRBV3-1 (or the pseudogene TRBV3-2) and TRBJ1-5, with TRBD1 matching over 8 bases. CDR1 is LGHDT and CDR2 is YNNKEL in the germline V gene (reference sequence). V trimming: 4 bases; J trimming: 6 bases; junction bases outside the gene matches: 5. The CDR3 consists of 14 residues. This chain's CDR3 is CASSPDRGRQPQHF. The CDR3 DNA reads TGTGCCAGCAGCCCCGACAGGGGTCGTCAGCCCCAGCATTTT.

The gene calls are TRBV11-2 and TRBJ2-2, with a tentative D call TRBD1 (5 bases). With 1 base removed from V and 4 bases from J, the gap between germline ends came to 10 bases. Germline values: CDR1 SGHAT, CDR2 FQNNGV. The CDR3 length is 15 residues. CDR3 nucleotide sequence: TGTGCCAGCAGCTTAGGGGAAAGGGGCACCGGGGAGCTGTTTTTT. Amino acids: CASSLGERGTGELFF.

The chain is built from TRBV18 and TRBJ2-3, with 9 bases identical to TRBD1. CDR1 is KGHSH, CDR2 LQKENI, per germline. This CDR3 is built from 15 residues. Trimming at V came to 6 bases and at J to 4 bases, leaving 8 bases not matched to a gene. DNA of the CDR3: TGTGCCAGCTCCCCGGGACAGGGAAGGGCAGATACGCAGTATTTT. Translated, it gives CASSPGQGRADTQYF.

The rearrangement links TRBV2 to TRBJ2-2; possible D gene TRBD2, 6 bases. The CDR3 totals 14 residues. CDR1 is SNHLY and CDR2 is FYNNEI in the germline V gene. Trimming left V 7 bases short and J 4 bases short, with 13 bases between. The CDR3 reads CASNGGRSTGELFF. Written as DNA, the CDR3 is TGTGCCAGCAACGGGGGTAGGAGCACCGGGGAGCTGTTTTTT. The full variable domain, completed using reference TRBV2 and TRBJ2-2, is EPEVTQTPSHQVTQMGQEVILRCVPISNHLYFYWYRQILGQKVEFLVSFYNNEISEKSEIFDDQFSVERPDGSNFTLKIRSTKLEDSAMYFCASNGGRSTGELFFGEGSRLTVL.

The chain recombines TRBV5-1 with TRBJ1-3; D remains ambiguous. The germline V gene has CDR1 SGHRS and CDR2 YFSETQ. The CDR3 is 15 residues long. The V gene lost 4 bases and the J gene lost 2 bases, with 13 bases spanning the gap. The CDR3 DNA follows: TGCGCCAGCAGCGCTCCTGAGGGCACTGGAAACACCATATATTTT. This gives the protein CASSAPEGTGNTIYF.

The genes are TRBV13 and TRBJ1-2; D is unresolved. Trimming stripped 3 bases from V and 5 bases from J, with 10 bases between. Germline V gene lookup returns CDR1 PRHDT and CDR2 FYEKMQ (reference sequence). This CDR3 is built from 13 residues. The CDR3 DNA reads as TGTGCCAGCAGCTTGGGCGCGACATATGGCTACACCTTC. It specifies CASSLGATYGYTF.